The present T cell receptor beta chain was sequenced within a study of T-cell memory formation after mild COVID-19 (dated by TCRdb to the early 2020s). Looking at the study overall: Most TCR sequence clusters were specific to one of the two donors. In a couple of donors, T-cell clones that expanded and contracted after mild COVID-19 were followed by sequencing TCRalpha and TCRbeta repertoires longitudinally. Two young, previously healthy adult volunteers, one female and one male, were included in the cohort. Results the study describes overall, beyond this receptor: The second-wave clones that peaked on day 37 were not confirmed to be SARS-CoV-2 specific. Some responding clones were found in pre-infection memory, which suggests that pre-existing cross-reactive memory T cells took part in the SARS-CoV-2 response. Only a couple of mild cases were covered by the study, and larger cohorts that include severe cases with pre-infection samples were considered necessary. Balanced CD4/CD8 phenotypes were observed for clones contracting from day 15 to 85, whereas a bias towards CD4+ was observed for a second wave of clones expanding from day 15 to 37. Contracting CD4+ clones appeared mostly in the CM and EM memory subsets, whereas CD8+ clones were enriched in EMRA.

Ficoll-Paque density gradient centrifugation was used to isolate PBMCs. The reads were generated on an Illumina NovaSeq 6000. Using 5'RACE with constant-segment primers, TCRalpha and TCRbeta cDNA libraries were constructed, with sample barcodes and unique molecular identifiers added in the process. RNA was extracted from every sample with Trizol reagent. The libraries were amplified in two PCR steps, and the second step added a second sample barcode and Illumina TruSeq adapters. Libraries were sequenced on an Illumina NovaSeq with 2 x 150 bp paired-end reads. The source study handled its data this way. With migec v1.2.7, reads were demultiplexed and then collapsed into UMI-guided consensus sequences. Using mixcr v2.1.11, UMI consensuses were aligned to TRA and TRB V and J templates and then assembled into clonotypes. Clonotypes were classified as expanded or contracted when called significant by both edgeR and NoisET, with noise models trained on biological replicates. edgeR calls used a false discovery rate-adjusted p below 0.01 and a log2 fold-change threshold of 1. PCA with hierarchical clustering of max-normalized trajectories of the 1000 most abundant clonotypes was used as exploratory dynamics analysis. Each responding clone was given a CD4 or CD8 phenotype based on the CD4+ and CD8+ repertoires, which had been sequenced separately. Using fastp at Q25 and MiXCR, TCRdb reprocessed the public reads and kept productive beta chains. Entries that share a CDR3 protein sequence are merged under the most common genes and DNA. The V and J calls were determined by TCRdb, not by the authors. Recorded for this sample are about 430,000 distinct CDR3 sequences; approximately 25% of them occurred a single time. The ten largest make up around 9.5% of the sample.

The junction carries 15 bases between V and J, which are trimmed by 5 bases and 2 bases respectively. From cysteine to phenylalanine, the CDR3 is 15 amino acids long. Only the CDR3 part of the read is kept: 45 bases, read in frame from the first base. This clonotype was seen a handful of times. Its antigen remains unidentified. The input lacks base qualities; no much larger clone sits a single base away. The source of this sequence is an adult woman who had mild COVID-19 (a few samples of this study predate the infection). The sample titles of this study are shuffled in the database, so cell type and time point are left out; the donor was told from shared clones. The sequenced material came from PBMCs or a T cell subset sorted from them (not recorded which). This sequence uses TRBV12-3 or TRBV12-4 and TRBJ1-1, with no reliable assignment of the D segment. DNA sequence: TGTGCCAGCAGTCCCGTTATAGATACAAACACTGAAGCTTTCTTT. The translation is CASSPVIDTNTEAFF.